This T cell receptor beta chain is drawn from a study of cytomegalovirus exposure and HLA in healthy donors. Regarding the study as a whole: Immune exposure was documented only through CMV serostatus. The study listed 150 to 200 cytomegalovirus-associated TCR beta chains.

With regard to this clone: Its antigen is still unknown.

Looked up from germline, CDR1 is SEHNR and CDR2 is FQNEAQ (reference sequence). V was clipped by 0 bases and J by 2 bases, with 7 bases between them. The CDR3 runs 14 residues. 13 Jbeta primers and 60 Vbeta primers were used for the PCR. Profiling relied on immunoSEQ multiplex PCR, and the TCRdb table lists in-frame clones only, not all of them. Of under 150,000 clones listed, about three quarters are singletons. This chain uses TRBV7-9 with TRBJ1-1, with D maybe TRBD1 (5 bases). The clonotype was recovered from a woman between 40 and 55 years old in good health and CMV-seronegative. The sequencing input was PBMCs. In DNA form, the CDR3 reads TGTGCCAGCAGCTTAGCGGGGGGTAACACTGAAGCTTTCTTT. Translation: CASSLAGGNTEAFF.